This T cell receptor beta chain was recovered during a study of T-cell reconstitution after alpha-beta-depleted transplantation in children. Notes on this clonotype: Its antigen is not identified.

Study-wide results and caveats: At day 60, the high TCRbeta diversity found in some patients originated from recipient T cells and thymic progenitors that had survived. Where alpha-beta T cells came from about two months after transplant was reportedly several hundred expanded graft clones.

Germline assignment: CDR1 SQVTM and CDR2 ANQGSEA. The CDR3 runs to 12 residues. During its preparation, the TCRbeta library received unique molecular identifiers. Using its own MiXCR run on the PCR reads, TCRdb lists one record per CDR3 protein. The sample holds about 900,000 distinct CDR3 sequences, roughly 29% seen once. The sequence was collected from a boy under two years old who had a stem cell transplant for SCID, so the T cells may come from the graft donor. The rearrangement links TRBV29-1 to TRBJ2-5; the D is unclear. The specimen was PBMCs, mostly from graft donor cells, collected 360 days after TCRalphabeta/CD19-depleted stem cell transplant. The CDR3 DNA follows: TGCACCTACCGAGTGAGAGGAGAGACCCAGTACTTC. This codes for CTYRVRGETQYF. Looking up the rest from reference TRBV29-1 and TRBJ2-5 gives the full variable domain: SAVISQKPSRDICQRGTSLTIQCQVDSQVTMMFWYRQQPGQSLTLIATANQGSEATYESGFVIDKFPISRPNLTFSTLTVSNMSPEDSSIYLCTYRVRGETQYFGPGTRLLVL.